A selection of T cell receptor beta chains follows, all from one sample in a study of shared clonotypes between healthy human individuals. Assay: immunoSEQ multiplex PCR; the TCRdb copy retains only in-frame clones and omits some. The top ten clones hold approximately 0.37% of a sample with around 2.5 million clones, 93% of them seen once. Sequenced: naive CD4+ T cells from PBMCs. These receptors all stem from a man younger than 35 in good health. Some clones in this sample may be carry-over from other donors' samples. CDR3s include the opening cysteine and the closing phenylalanine or tryptophan. D genes are given only for firm matches. Not every row has a clone size; where given, it reads once, few, many or a size class.

clone size,V gene,J gene,D gene,CDR3 DNA,CDR3 protein
.,TRBV28,TRBJ1-4,.,TGTGCCAGCAGCCCTGGAGCCCAAAGCCTTAAAGAAAAACTGTTTTTT,CASSPGAQSLKEKLFF
.,TRBV5-4,TRBJ2-3,TRBD2,TGTGCCAGCAGCTTAGGACTAGCGGGAGCGGTTGGAGATACGCAGTATTTT,CASSLGLAGAVGDTQYF
.,TRBV4-1,TRBJ1-5,.,TGCGCCAGCAGCCCATATAGTAGGGGCGAGCCCCAGCATTTT,CASSPYSRGEPQHF
.,TRBV5-1,TRBJ2-1,TRBD2,TGCGCCAGCAGACCCGGGACTAGCGGGAGAGGCGAGCAGTTCTTC,CASRPGTSGRGEQFF
once,TRBV5-1,TRBJ1-5,.,TGCGCCAGCAGCCTGGATTATAGCAATCAGCCCCAGCATTTT,CASSLDYSNQPQHF
.,TRBV18,TRBJ1-2,.,TGTGCCAGCTCACCAGATATTGAGAATGGCTACACCTTC,CASSPDIENGYTF
.,TRBV7-6,TRBJ2-7,.,TGTGCCAGCAGCTCGCTACTAGCCCAACGGGTAGGGGAGCAGTACTTC,CASSSLLAQRVGEQYF
.,TRBV28,TRBJ1-1,TRBD1,TGTGCCAGCACAGGGGACAGCCCGGGCAGGATCCTAATAAGGGAAGCTTTCTTT,CASTGDSPGRILIREAFF
.,TRBV27,TRBJ2-1,TRBD2,TGTGCCAGCAGTCCAATCAGCCCCGGACTAGCGGGATACAATGAGCAGTTCTTC,CASSPISPGLAGYNEQFF
once,TRBV28,TRBJ1-2,.,TGTGCCTGTACCTTCTCGCGAAACTATGGCTACACCTTC,CACTFSRNYGYTF
once,TRBV29-1,TRBJ1-4,.,TGCAGCGTTGTCCCAGACACAACTAATGAAAAACTGTTTTTT,CSVVPDTTNEKLFF
.,TRBV5-1,TRBJ1-1,.,TGCGCCAGCAGGGGGCAGATGAACACTGAAGCTTTCTTT,CASRGQMNTEAFF
.,TRBV28,TRBJ2-3,.,TGTGCCAGCAGTTTGGGACTCACAACAGATACGCAGTATTTT,CASSLGLTTDTQYF
once,TRBV18,TRBJ1-3,TRBD1,TGTGCCAGCTCACCACTGACAGGGGGCACAAGTCCTGGAAACACCATATATTTT,CASSPLTGGTSPGNTIYF
.,TRBV5-1,TRBJ2-7,TRBD1,TGCGCCAGCAGCTTCGGGACAGGGGGCGAGCAGTACTTC,CASSFGTGGEQYF
.,TRBV11-3,TRBJ2-5,.,TGTGCCAGCAGCTCAGGGCGGGGAGAGACCCAGTACTTC,CASSSGRGETQYF
.,TRBV19,TRBJ2-3,.,TGTGCCAGTAGTACTAGAGACACAGATACGCAGTATTTT,CASSTRDTDTQYF
.,TRBV5-4,TRBJ1-1,TRBD1,TGTGCCAGCAGCACGGGGACAGGAGTGAACACTGAAGCTTTCTTT,CASSTGTGVNTEAFF
.,TRBV4-1,TRBJ2-5,TRBD1,TGCGCCAGCAGCCGCGACAGGGGGGCAGAGACCCAGTACTTC,CASSRDRGAETQYF
few,TRBV29-1,TRBJ1-1,.,TGCAGCGTTGAAGCTCAGACGAACACTGAAGCTTTCTTT,CSVEAQTNTEAFF
.,TRBV27,TRBJ2-3,.,TGTGCCAGCAATTCCGCCAGGGTGGCGGCAGATACGCAGTATTTT,CASNSARVAADTQYF
.,TRBV7-6,TRBJ2-1,TRBD1,TGTGCCAGCAGCTTAAGTCGCGACAGGGTATACAATGAGCAGTTCTTC,CASSLSRDRVYNEQFF
.,TRBV5-4,TRBJ1-2,.,TGTGCCAGCACCTACGGGGCCCCTAGCCCGTATGGCTACACCTTC,CASTYGAPSPYGYTF
.,TRBV7-9,TRBJ2-1,.,TGTGCCAGCACCCCATCCCAGGGGCGGAATGAGCAGTTCTTC,CASTPSQGRNEQFF
.,TRBV15,TRBJ2-7,.,TGTGCCACCAGCAGAGACAGGGCCGCCTACGAGCAGTACTTC,CATSRDRAAYEQYF
.,TRBV6-5,TRBJ2-3,.,TGTGCCAGCAGTCCCGGGATTCACCCCACAGATACGCAGTATTTT,CASSPGIHPTDTQYF
.,TRBV5-1,TRBJ2-7,.,TGCGCCAGCAGCTTGGAGGCAGAATACTACGAGCAGTACTTC,CASSLEAEYYEQYF
.,TRBV7-7,TRBJ1-1,.,TGTGCCAGCAGCCCCGACAGGATCCTGAACACTGAAGCTTTCTTT,CASSPDRILNTEAFF
.,TRBV30,TRBJ1-1,.,TGTGCCTGGAGTGTTATCTGGGCTAATGTGATAGAAGCTTTCTTT,CAWSVIWANVIEAFF
.,TRBV28,TRBJ2-3,.,TGTGCCAGCAGTAACCCCCGGGCCACCCTTGGAGATACGCAGTATTTT,CASSNPRATLGDTQYF
.,TRBV5-5,TRBJ2-7,.,TGTGCCAGCAGCTTGACAACGGCCTTGGGGGAGCAGTACTTC,CASSLTTALGEQYF
.,TRBV5-1,TRBJ2-3,TRBD2,TGCGCCAGCAGCCCTCAAGGAGCGGGAGGGCTCACAGATACGCAGTATTTT,CASSPQGAGGLTDTQYF
.,TRBV5-1,TRBJ2-5,TRBD2,TGCGCCAGCAGCGCCGGACTAGCGGGGATGCAAGAGACCCAGTACTTC,CASSAGLAGMQETQYF
.,TRBV30,TRBJ2-5,.,TGTGCCTGGAGTGGCGGAACGGGGGAACAAGAGACCCAGTACTTC,CAWSGGTGEQETQYF
.,TRBV18,TRBJ2-1,.,TGTGCCAGCTCACCAACCCTCGCACAGGGGGGGGACAATGAGCAGTTCTTC,CASSPTLAQGGDNEQFF
.,TRBV5-1,TRBJ2-7,.,TGCGCCAGCAGCCCCAGCGCCGTTGGGAGAGCCCTTTCCTACGAGCAGTACTTC,CASSPSAVGRALSYEQYF
once,TRBV5-1,TRBJ2-2,.,TGCGCCAGCAGACCCAGGGCAGGGGACGCGAACACCGGGGAGCTGTTTTTT,CASRPRAGDANTGELFF
.,TRBV6-1,TRBJ1-2,.,TGTGCCAGCAGTGACCAGGGGCCAACGGGGGATGGCTACACCTTC,CASSDQGPTGDGYTF
once,TRBV5-1,TRBJ1-1,.,TGCGCCAGCAGCGCGACAGGCATCACTGAAGCTTTCTTT,CASSATGITEAFF
.,TRBV7-2,TRBJ2-3,TRBD1,TGTGCCAGCAGCAAGGGGGACAGAGGAACAGATACGCAGTATTTT,CASSKGDRGTDTQYF
.,TRBV28,TRBJ2-2,TRBD1,TGTGCCAGCAGCCCACCTTTGGGGACAGGGAACACCGGGGAGCTGTTTTTT,CASSPPLGTGNTGELFF